The 20 T cell receptor beta chains below were found in one sample sequenced in a study of blood T cell repertoires in COVID-19. The protocol was immunoSEQ multiplex PCR, while the TCRdb copy is restricted to in-frame clones and leaves out a portion. The sample shows under 140,000 clones, 65% to 80% of them seen only once. Material for sequencing was peripheral blood. These receptors all stem from an older woman with acute or convalescent COVID-19.

The chain joins TRBV29-1 to TRBJ1-4, with 11 bases matching TRBD1. The CDR3 loop spans 14 amino acids. Germline CDR1 is SQVTM and CDR2 is ANQGSEA. With V trimmed by 5 bases and J by 8 bases, 7 bases remained unmatched. CDR3 protein: CSVTRTGGQEKLFF. CDR3 sequence (DNA): TGCAGCGTTACTCGGACAGGGGGCCAAGAAAAACTGTTTTTT.

V gene TRBV4-1 combines with J gene TRBJ1-4; TRBD1 matches 9 bases. The CDR3 has 13 residues. Germline CDR1 is MGHRA and CDR2 is YSYEKL. V was clipped by 4 bases and J by 8 bases; unmatched bases: 2. CDR3 loop: CASSLGQGEKLFF. The CDR3 coding sequence is TGCGCCAGCAGCCTGGGACAGGGCGAAAAACTGTTTTTT.

This chain links TRBV5-4 with TRBJ1-2; possibly TRBD1 for D (5 bases). CDR3 length: 15 residues. V lost 4 bases and J 7 bases, leaving 20 bases between the germline ends. Germline CDR1 SGHNT, CDR2 YYREEE (reference sequence). CDR3 in amino acids: CASSELTGPMGGYTF. DNA for the CDR3: TGTGCCAGCAGCGAATTAACAGGTCCGATGGGTGGCTACACCTTC. Together with reference TRBV5-4 and TRBJ1-2, the CDR3 gives the full variable domain: ETGVTQSPTHLIKTRGQQVTLRCSSQSGHNTVSWYQQALGQGPQFIFQYYREEENGRGNFPPRFSGLQFPNYSSELNVNALELDDSALYLCASSELTGPMGGYTFGSGTRLTVV.

The gene calls are TRBV28 and TRBJ1-6, with 9 bases identical to TRBD1. J was trimmed by 1 base and V by 5 bases; bases with no gene match: 12. The germline gives CDR1 MDHEN, CDR2 SYDVKM. The CDR3 is 19 amino acids. For the CDR3, the DNA is TGTGCCAGCAGTCCACCGTCCGGGACAGGGAGATCCTATAATTCACCCCTCCACTTT. Translation: CASSPPSGTGRSYNSPLHF.

This chain links TRBV11-2 with TRBJ2-7; 7 positions agree with TRBD1. Germline lookup yields CDR1 SGHAT and CDR2 FQNNGV. J gave up 5 bases and V 2 bases, and 6 bases lay outside the gene matches. There are 14 residues in the CDR3. Here the CDR3 DNA reads TGTGCCAGCAGCTTAAGGGACAGTAAGGACGAGCAGTACTTC. Translation gives CASSLRDSKDEQYF.

The J gene is TRBJ2-7, the V gene TRBV5-1; 10 bases match TRBD2. Germline V gene sequence: CDR1 SGHRS, CDR2 YFSETQ. The CDR3 length is 16 residues. After removal of 2 bases from V and 5 bases from J, the junction contained 10 bases not matched to a gene. The CDR3 DNA follows: TGCGCCAGCAGCTTCGCTAGCGGGGGCCCGAGGAACGAGCAGTACTTC. Residues: CASSFASGGPRNEQYF. Together with reference TRBV5-1 and TRBJ2-7, the CDR3 gives the full variable domain: KAGVTQTPRYLIKTRGQQVTLSCSPISGHRSVSWYQQTPGQGLQFLFEYFSETQRNKGNFPGRFSGRQFSNSRSEMNVSTLELGDSALYLCASSFASGGPRNEQYFGPGTRLTVT.

This clone was recorded a few times. The CDR3 coding sequence is TGTGCCAGCAGCTTAACGGGGAGTTCTGGAAACACCATATATTTT. Translated: CASSLTGSSGNTIYF. The chain employs TRBV7-2 and TRBJ1-3; D is uncertain. Trimming stripped 2 bases from V and 1 base from J, with 9 bases between. Germline loops: CDR1 SGHTA, CDR2 FQGNSA. This CDR3 has 15 amino acids.

The V call is TRBV30, the J call TRBJ2-5, with 7 bases matching TRBD2. Germline CDR1 GTSNPN, CDR2 SVGIG (reference sequence). CDR3 size: 15 residues. Losses at the gene ends were 0 bases for V and 2 bases for J; bases not matched to a gene: 6. The CDR3 nucleotides read TGTGCCTGGAGTGTACGAGCGGGGCTACAAGAGACCCAGTACTTC. Its protein is CAWSVRAGLQETQYF.

This rearrangement joins TRBV9 to TRBJ1-2; D is perhaps TRBD1 (6 bases). CDR3 length: 14 residues. Germline CDR1 and CDR2: SGDLS and YYNGEE. V dropped 8 bases and J dropped 5 bases, with 19 bases sitting between them. The CDR3 region is CASNGGPGRYGYTF. CDR3 DNA sequence: TGTGCCAGTAACGGGGGGCCGGGCAGGTATGGCTACACCTTC.

This clone has a single count. The rearrangement joins TRBV7-2 to TRBJ1-1; weak D call: TRBD1 (6 bases). Looked up from germline, CDR1 is SGHTA and CDR2 is FQGNSA. Trimming removed 1 base from V and 9 bases from J, with 9 bases in between. This CDR3 has 12 amino acids. CDR3 protein: CASSLVGTKAFF. DNA of the CDR3: TGTGCCAGCAGCTTAGTAGGGACAAAAGCTTTCTTT.

The gene calls are TRBV7-2 and TRBJ1-3, with TRBD1 as a possible D gene (5 bases). The CDR3 is 15 residues long. Germline CDR1 SGHTA, CDR2 FQGNSA. With 5 bases removed from V and 4 bases from J, the gap between germline ends came to 15 bases. Written as DNA, the CDR3 is TGTGCCAGCAGCACCGTTTGGGCAGGGGGAAACACCATATATTTT. It yields the protein CASSTVWAGGNTIYF.

The genes are TRBV9 and TRBJ1-5, with D perhaps matching TRBD1 (6 bases). Germline values: CDR1 SGDLS, CDR2 YYNGEE. V dropped 3 bases and J dropped 5 bases, with 12 bases sitting between them. This CDR3 has 14 amino acids. CDR3 nucleotides: TGTGCCAGCAGCGCGGGACAATCCTATCAGCCCCAGCATTTT. Its translation: CASSAGQSYQPQHF.

The V call is TRBV6-5, the J call TRBJ1-3; the D is unclear. V was cut by 8 bases and J by 0 bases, with 5 bases left in between. Germline values: CDR1 MNHEY, CDR2 SVGAGI. CDR3 length: 12 residues. CDR3 region: CASSVSGNTIYF. CDR3 in DNA: TGTGCCAGCTCGGTCTCTGGAAACACCATATATTTT.

In this sample, this clone turned up a few times. The chain links TRBV29-1 to TRBJ1-1; TRBD1 might be the D (6 bases). In germline, CDR1 is SQVTM, CDR2 ANQGSEA. CDR3 length: 13 residues. V lost 5 bases, J lost 0 bases, and 10 bases lay in between. The CDR3 region has the DNA TGCAGCGTTAGGACAGATTTGAACACTGAAGCTTTCTTT. It translates to CSVRTDLNTEAFF.

The CDR3 DNA follows: TGTGCCAGCAGCTTAGGCCGGGGGTCTGGGGCCAACGTCCTGACTTTC. It is translated as CASSLGRGSGANVLTF. The V call is TRBV11-3, the J call TRBJ2-6; the D gene is possibly TRBD2 (6 bases). The CDR3 has 16 residues. Germline V gene lookup returns CDR1 SGHNT and CDR2 YENEEA. Trimming removed 1 base at V and 1 base at J, with 8 bases between. Full variable domain (rest looked up from reference TRBV11-3 and TRBJ2-6): EAGVVQSPRYKIIEKKQPVAFWCNPISGHNTLYWYLQNLGQGPELLIRYENEEAVDDSQLPKDRFSAERLKGVDSTLKIQPAELGDSAVYLCASSLGRGSGANVLTFGAGSRLTVL.

The chain carries TRBV2 and TRBJ2-7, with D possibly being TRBD1 (6 bases). V lost 4 bases and J 0 bases, leaving 10 bases between the germline ends. CDR3 size: 14 residues. Germline V gene sequence: CDR1 SNHLY, CDR2 FYNNEI. This CDR3 is CASSVRGHSYEQYF. In nucleotides, the CDR3 is TGTGCCAGCAGTGTCAGGGGCCACTCCTACGAGCAGTACTTC.

This clone was detected only a few times. The chain employs TRBV19 and TRBJ1-4; D is uncertain. The CDR3 length is 14 residues. V gave up 4 bases and J gave up 0 bases, with 6 bases separating them. Germline V gives CDR1 LNHDA, CDR2 SQIVND (reference sequence). The DNA for the CDR3 is TGTGCCAGTAGTACTCCCGCAACTAATGAAAAACTGTTTTTT. Translating gives CASSTPATNEKLFF.

The genes are TRBV27 and TRBJ2-4; 11 bases align to TRBD1. CDR1 is MNHEY and CDR2 is SMNVEV in the germline V gene (reference sequence). This CDR3 spans 15 amino acids. V was clipped by 6 bases and J by 3 bases; unmatched bases: 4. In DNA, the CDR3 is TGTGCCAGCAGGGACAGGGGGCTTGGCAAAAACATTCAGTACTTC. Its translation: CASRDRGLGKNIQYF.

This clone was counted a few times. V is TRBV29-1 and J is TRBJ1-1, with D possibly matching TRBD1 (5 bases). The V end lost 0 bases, the J end lost 10 bases, and 24 bases lay between the germline ends. The CDR3 contains 16 residues. Germline-derived CDR1 and CDR2 are SQVTM and ANQGSEA. The CDR3 bases are TGCAGCGTTGAAGATTCACGGAGGGGCTCTTTCGGGGCAGCTTTCTTT. Protein product: CSVEDSRRGSFGAAFF.

The rearrangement joins TRBV7-3 to TRBJ1-1, with TRBD1 matching 7 bases. The length of the CDR3 is 14 residues. V shed 5 bases, J shed 5 bases, and the junction held 8 bases outside the gene matches. Germline values: CDR1 SGHTA, CDR2 FQGTGA. DNA of the CDR3: TGTGCCAGCAGCCCCGACAGGGTTTCAACTGAAGCTTTCTTT. This sequence encodes CASSPDRVSTEAFF.